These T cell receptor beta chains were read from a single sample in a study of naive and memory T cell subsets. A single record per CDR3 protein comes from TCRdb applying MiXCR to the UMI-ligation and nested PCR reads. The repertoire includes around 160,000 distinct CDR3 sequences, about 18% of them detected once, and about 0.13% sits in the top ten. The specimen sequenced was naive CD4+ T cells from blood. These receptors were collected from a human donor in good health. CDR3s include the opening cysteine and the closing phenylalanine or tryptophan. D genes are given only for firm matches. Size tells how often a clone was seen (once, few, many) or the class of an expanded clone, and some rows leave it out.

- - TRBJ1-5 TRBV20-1 TGCAGTGCCAGAGGGGACAATAATCAGCCCCAGCATTTT CSARGDNNQPQHF
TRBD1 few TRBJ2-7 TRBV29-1 TGCAGCGTTGGGGACAGAGCCTACGAGCAGTACTTC CSVGDRAYEQYF
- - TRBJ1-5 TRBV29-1 TGCAGCGCTGGGGACTCCCAGGGGAATCAGCCCCAGCATTTT CSAGDSQGNQPQHF
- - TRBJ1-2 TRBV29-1 TGCAGCGCAACAGGGATAAACTATGGCTACACCTTC CSATGINYGYTF
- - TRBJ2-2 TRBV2 TGTGCCAGCAGTGACTCGGTGATCGGGGAGCTGTTTTTT CASSDSVIGELFF
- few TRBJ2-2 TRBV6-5 TGTGCCAGCAGGTGGTTCGGGGAGCTGTTTTTT CASRWFGELFF
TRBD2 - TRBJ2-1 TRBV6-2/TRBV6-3 TGTGCCAGCAGTTACGCGACTAGCGGCAACAATGAGCAGTTCTTC CASSYATSGNNEQFF
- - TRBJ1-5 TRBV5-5 TGTGCCAGCAGCTTGGCCGGCGATAGCAATCAGCCCCAGCATTTT CASSLAGDSNQPQHF
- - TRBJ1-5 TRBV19 TGTGCCAGTAGTAAGGGGAATAGCAATCAGCCCCAGCATTTT CASSKGNSNQPQHF
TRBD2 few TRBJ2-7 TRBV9 TGTGCCAGCAGCGTATCTAGCGGGAAGAAATACGAGCAGTACTTC CASSVSSGKKYEQYF
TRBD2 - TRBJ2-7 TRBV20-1 TGCAGTGCCCCGGGACTAGCGGGAGGCCTCGGTGAGGAGCAGTACTTC CSAPGLAGGLGEEQYF
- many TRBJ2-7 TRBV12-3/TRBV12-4 TGTGCCAGCAGTTTGGTCGGGGCCCCCTACGAGCAGTACTTC CASSLVGAPYEQYF
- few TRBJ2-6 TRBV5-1 TGCGCCAGCAGCTTGGAACAAGCTGGGGCCAACGTCCTGACTTTC CASSLEQAGANVLTF
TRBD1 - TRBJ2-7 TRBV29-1 TGCAGCGTCGGCACGACAGGGGGGAACTACGAGCAGTACTTC CSVGTTGGNYEQYF
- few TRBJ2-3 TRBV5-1 TGCGCCAGCAGCTTGACGGGAGTTCGGGCAGATACGCAGTATTTT CASSLTGVRADTQYF
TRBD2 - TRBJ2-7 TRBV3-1 TGTGCCAGCAGCCAAGATCGCTATAGCGGGAGGGCCGGCTACGAGCAGTACTTC CASSQDRYSGRAGYEQYF
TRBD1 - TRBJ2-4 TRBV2 TGTGCCAGCATCGACAGGGGATTAGCCAAAAACATTCAGTACTTC CASIDRGLAKNIQYF
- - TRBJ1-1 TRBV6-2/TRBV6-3 TGTGCCAGCAGTTACCTGGAGAACACTGAAGCTTTCTTT CASSYLENTEAFF
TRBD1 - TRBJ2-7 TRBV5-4 TGTGCCAGCAGCTCGCTCCGGGACAGCACATACGAGCAGTACTTC CASSSLRDSTYEQYF
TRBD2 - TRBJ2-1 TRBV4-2 TGTGCCAGCAGCCAAGTTACCGCTAGCGGGGACAATGAGCAGTTCTTC CASSQVTASGDNEQFF
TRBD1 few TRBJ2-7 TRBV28 TGTGCCAGCAGTCTTCAGACAGGGGGGAGGAACGAGCAGTACTTC CASSLQTGGRNEQYF
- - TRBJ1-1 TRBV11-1 TGTGCCAGCAGCTTAGGGAGGCCAACAGGGTCCTCAATGAACACTGAAGCTTTCTTT CASSLGRPTGSSMNTEAFF
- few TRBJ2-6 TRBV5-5 TGTGCCAGCAGCTTGGCTAACTCTGGGGCCAACGTCCTGACTTTC CASSLANSGANVLTF
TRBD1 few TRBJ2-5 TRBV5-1 TGCGCCAGCGGACCCCGGGACAGACAAGAGACCCAGTACTTC CASGPRDRQETQYF
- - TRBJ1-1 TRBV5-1 TGCGCCAGCAGCTTGGGAGTGGCCTCGGGCACTGAAGCTTTCTTT CASSLGVASGTEAFF
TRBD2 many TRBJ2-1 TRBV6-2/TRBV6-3 TGTGCCAGCAGTTACCCAAGAAGCGGGAAGCAGTTCTTC CASSYPRSGKQFF
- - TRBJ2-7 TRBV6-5 TGTGCCAGCAGTTACCGGGACGGTGGATACGAGCAGTACTTC CASSYRDGGYEQYF
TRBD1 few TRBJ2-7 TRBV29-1 TGCAGCGCAGGGGGTATGAGGTCCTACGAGCAGTACTTC CSAGGMRSYEQYF
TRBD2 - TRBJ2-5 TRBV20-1 TGCAGTGCTAGATCCCTTGGACTAGCCCAAGAGACCCAGTACTTC CSARSLGLAQETQYF
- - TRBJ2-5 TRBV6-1 TGTGCCAGCAGTTGGGGGCAAGAGACCCAGTACTTC CASSWGQETQYF
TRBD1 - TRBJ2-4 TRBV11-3 TGTGCCAGCAGCTCTGGACAGGGGGCCCACCTAGCCAAAAACATTCAGTACTTC CASSSGQGAHLAKNIQYF
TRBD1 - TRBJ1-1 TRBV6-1 TGTGCCAGCAGTGAGGGACAGGGGGGGACTGAAGCTTTCTTT CASSEGQGGTEAFF
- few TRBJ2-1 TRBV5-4 TGTGCCAGCAACTTAGGGGGATCCTACAATGAGCAGTTCTTC CASNLGGSYNEQFF
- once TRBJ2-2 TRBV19 TGTGCCAGTAGTATTCTAGCGTTAGGGGAGCTGTTTTTT CASSILALGELFF
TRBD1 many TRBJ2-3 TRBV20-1 TGCAGTGCTAGAGCACAGGGGGATGGCACAGATACGCAGTATTTT CSARAQGDGTDTQYF
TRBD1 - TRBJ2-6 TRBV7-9 TGTGCCAGCAGCGACGTGGCCGGGACAGGACTCTCTGGGGCCAACGTCCTGACTTTC CASSDVAGTGLSGANVLTF
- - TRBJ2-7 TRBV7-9 TGTGCCAGCAGCTTAGTTGGGGAAAGCAGCGAGCAGTACTTC CASSLVGESSEQYF